These 27 T cell receptor beta chains originate from one sample sequenced in a study of blood T cell repertoires in COVID-19. TCRdb's copy holds only in-frame clones and misses some; the assay was immunoSEQ multiplex PCR. This table holds over 200,000 clones, about 90% found once. Sequencing was performed on peripheral blood. Source of these receptors: a man aged 40-50 years with active or convalescent COVID-19.

This clone was picked up one time. The rearrangement joins TRBV5-5 to TRBJ1-1; weak D call: TRBD1 (5 bases). Germline V gives CDR1 SGHKS, CDR2 YYEKEE (reference sequence). There are 16 residues in the CDR3. V shed 4 bases and J shed 6 bases, with 22 bases lying between them. The DNA of the CDR3 is TGTGCCAGCAGCGCCAAGGCCCCAGCAGGGAGGCCTGAAGCTTTCTTT. Translated, it gives CASSAKAPAGRPEAFF.

This clone has only a few counts. The rearrangement joins TRBV30 to TRBJ2-7; D is possibly TRBD2 (5 bases). CDR3 length equals 13 residues. Trimming left V 1 base short and J 6 bases short, with 13 bases between. Germline values: CDR1 GTSNPN, CDR2 SVGIG (reference sequence). CDR3 bases: TGTGCCTGGAGTGAAGACTTACGGGGCGAGCAGTACTTC. Translated, it gives CAWSEDLRGEQYF.

This clone came up a few times. The CDR3 nucleotides read TGTGCCAGTAGTATAGATCCGAGGAGAACTAATGAAAAACTGTTTTTT. Encoded protein: CASSIDPRRTNEKLFF. The V gene is TRBV19, the J gene TRBJ1-4; D is unresolved. The CDR3 has 16 amino acids. CDR1 LNHDA and CDR2 SQIVND come from the germline V gene (reference sequence). V was shortened by 0 bases and J by 1 base, with 9 bases between the two germline ends.

This clone was seen only once. The J gene is TRBJ1-1, the V gene TRBV19; TRBD1 aligns across 10 bases. J was trimmed by 11 bases and V by 7 bases; bases with no gene match: 16. In germline, CDR1 is LNHDA, CDR2 SQIVND (reference sequence). CDR3 length: 15 amino acids. The CDR3 protein is CASKDTGTGVMGAFF. Written as DNA, the CDR3 is TGTGCCAGTAAAGATACCGGGACAGGGGTTATGGGGGCTTTCTTT. Combining the CDR3 with reference TRBV19 and TRBJ1-1 gives the whole variable domain DGGITQSPKYLFRKEGQNVTLSCEQNLNHDAMYWYRQDPGQGLRLIYYSQIVNDFQKGDIAEGYSVSREKKESFPLTVTSAQKNPTAFYLCASKDTGTGVMGAFFGQGTRLTVV.

The chain couples TRBV5-4 to TRBJ2-3; D might be TRBD2 (5 bases). The V and J ends lost 4 bases and 0 bases respectively, with 15 bases between them. There are 16 residues in the CDR3. The germline V gene has CDR1 SGHNT and CDR2 YYREEE (reference sequence). CDR3 in amino acids: CASSQKLEGSTDTQYF. The CDR3 region has the DNA TGTGCCAGCAGCCAAAAACTAGAAGGGAGCACAGATACGCAGTATTTT.

The V gene is TRBV5-1, the J gene TRBJ2-5; 10 bases match TRBD2. The germline V gene encodes CDR1 SGHRS and CDR2 YFSETQ. This CDR3 comprises 16 residues. V was pared by 1 base and J by 5 bases, with 8 bases of the junction left unmatched. Here the CDR3 reads CASSLRAAGGPETQYF. The CDR3 nucleotides read TGCGCCAGCAGCTTGCGTGCAGCGGGGGGGCCGGAGACCCAGTACTTC.

This clone has more than one count but fewer than ten. The rearrangement uses TRBV28 and TRBJ1-1; D is unresolved. V was shortened by 2 bases and J by 7 bases, with 17 bases between the two germline ends. Germline V gene data show CDR1 as MDHEN and CDR2 as SYDVKM. The CDR3 has 15 residues. CDR3 sequence: CASSLDRGGRFEAFF. Written as DNA, the CDR3 is TGTGCCAGCAGTTTAGACCGCGGCGGGAGGTTTGAAGCTTTCTTT.

This clone was picked up one time. This chain joins TRBV6-5 and TRBJ2-1; TRBD2 might be the D (6 bases). The CDR3 contains 14 residues. The V end was cut by 7 bases, the J end by 6 bases, with 16 bases between. Germline assignment: CDR1 MNHEY and CDR2 SVGAGI. In nucleotides, the CDR3 is TGTGCCAGCACCCCATGGGGGGTTTTCAATGAGCAGTTCTTC. Its translation: CASTPWGVFNEQFF.

This chain joins TRBV30 and TRBJ2-3; 13 positions agree with TRBD2. The germline V gene encodes CDR1 GTSNPN and CDR2 SVGIG (reference sequence). J lost 4 bases, V lost 3 bases, and 13 bases had no gene match. The CDR3 length is 18 residues. The CDR3 reads CAWSRTRTSGSLSDTQYF. DNA of the CDR3: TGTGCCTGGAGCCGTACGCGGACTAGCGGGAGTCTATCAGATACGCAGTATTTT.

With regard to this clone: Within the sample, other DNA sequences also encode this same CDR3. The chain recombines TRBV5-1 with TRBJ1-1; D gene ambiguous. V lost 0 bases, J lost 5 bases, and 11 bases lay in between. Germline V gene sequence: CDR1 SGHRS, CDR2 YFSETQ. This CDR3 has 14 residues. In nucleotides, the CDR3 is TGCGCCAGCAGCTTGGATACGGGGAGGACTGAAGCTTTCTTT. Its translation is CASSLDTGRTEAFF. The variable domain in full, with the rest retrieved from reference TRBV5-1 and TRBJ1-1, is KAGVTQTPRYLIKTRGQQVTLSCSPISGHRSVSWYQQTPGQGLQFLFEYFSETQRNKGNFPGRFSGRQFSNSRSEMNVSTLELGDSALYLCASSLDTGRTEAFFGQGTRLTVV.

This chain links TRBV19 with TRBJ1-2; 9 positions agree with TRBD1. This CDR3 spans 12 amino acids. Germline V gene data show CDR1 as LNHDA and CDR2 as SQIVND (reference sequence). After removal of 6 bases from V and 8 bases from J, the junction contained 4 bases not matched to a gene. This chain's CDR3 is CASRQGAEGYTF. The CDR3 nucleotides are TGTGCCAGTAGACAGGGGGCTGAAGGCTACACCTTC. Filled out from reference TRBV19 and TRBJ1-2, the complete variable domain reads DGGITQSPKYLFRKEGQNVTLSCEQNLNHDAMYWYRQDPGQGLRLIYYSQIVNDFQKGDIAEGYSVSREKKESFPLTVTSAQKNPTAFYLCASRQGAEGYTFGSGTRLTVV.

V gene TRBV27 combines with J gene TRBJ1-5; a weak D match, TRBD1 (5 bases). The CDR3 is made up of 15 amino acids. Germline V lookup: CDR1 MNHEY, CDR2 SMNVEV (reference sequence). The germline V and J ends were trimmed by 4 bases and 4 bases, with 14 bases remaining between them. The CDR3 DNA sequence: TGTGCCAGCAGTTCCCGGTGGGGGGGTAATCAGCCCCAGCATTTT. Translated: CASSSRWGGNQPQHF.

This clone has just a few counts. The rearrangement uses TRBV29-1 and TRBJ1-1; 11 bases agree with TRBD1. CDR1 SQVTM and CDR2 ANQGSEA come from the germline V gene. The CDR3 covers 15 residues. V shed 6 bases and J 0 bases; nucleotides not matched to a gene: 6. The CDR3: CSVDGTGGVNTEAFF. The CDR3, as DNA: TGCAGCGTGGACGGGACAGGGGGGGTGAACACTGAAGCTTTCTTT. Combining the CDR3 with reference TRBV29-1 and TRBJ1-1 gives the whole variable domain SAVISQKPSRDICQRGTSLTIQCQVDSQVTMMFWYRQQPGQSLTLIATANQGSEATYESGFVIDKFPISRPNLTFSTLTVSNMSPEDSSIYLCSVDGTGGVNTEAFFGQGTRLTVV.

V is TRBV27 and J is TRBJ1-2; D gene unclear. Germline V gives CDR1 MNHEY, CDR2 SMNVEV (reference sequence). V was shortened by 2 bases and J by 6 bases, with 10 bases between the two germline ends. This CDR3 comprises 13 residues. For the CDR3, the DNA is TGTGCCAGCAGTTTAGTGGGAGGCGATGGCTACACCTTC. Translated: CASSLVGGDGYTF.

The V call is TRBV5-4, the J call TRBJ2-7; 8 bases agree with TRBD2. Germline V CDR1 and CDR2: SGHNT, YYREEE (reference sequence). V lost 0 bases and J lost 0; bases outside the gene matches: 2. CDR3 length equals 15 residues. CDR3 DNA sequence: TGTGCCAGCAGCTTGGGGCGGGGGGCCTCCTACGAGCAGTACTTC. This codes for CASSLGRGASYEQYF.

The chain has TRBV7-3 and TRBJ1-1; no definite D call. The germline CDR1 and CDR2 sequences are SGHTA and FQGTGA. With 3 bases removed from V and 5 bases from J, the gap between germline ends came to 7 bases. The CDR3 consists of 12 residues. CDR3 DNA sequence: TGTGCCAGCAGCTTCACCCGGACTGAAGCTTTCTTT. This codes for CASSFTRTEAFF.

The V and J genes are TRBV5-5 and TRBJ2-5; possible D gene TRBD1, 6 bases. The CDR3 is 14 amino acids. CDR1 is SGHKS and CDR2 is YYEKEE in the germline V gene (reference sequence). V was shortened by 2 bases and J by 5 bases, with 13 bases between the two germline ends. The CDR3 protein is CASSFGSGVETQYF. The CDR3 DNA sequence: TGTGCCAGCAGCTTTGGTTCAGGGGTCGAGACCCAGTACTTC.

This chain joins TRBV7-9 and TRBJ2-3, with 11 bases that match TRBD2. This CDR3 contains 15 residues. The junction had 4 bases not matched to a gene; V was cut back by 4 bases and J by 4 bases. Germline assignment: CDR1 SEHNR and CDR2 FQNEAQ (reference sequence). The CDR3 loop reads CASSSTSGRADTQYF. CDR3 DNA: TGTGCCAGCAGCTCTACTAGCGGGAGAGCAGATACGCAGTATTTT.

The chain joins TRBV10-3 to TRBJ1-2; TRBD1 matches at 10 bases. Germline V CDR1 and CDR2: ENHRY, SYGVKD. V shed 5 bases and J 6 bases; nucleotides not matched to a gene: 3. CDR3 length: 13 residues. The CDR3 loop is CAISPGTGDGYTF. CDR3 DNA sequence: TGTGCCATCAGTCCCGGGACAGGGGATGGCTACACCTTC.

This sequence joins TRBV2 and TRBJ2-3; a weak D match, TRBD2 (7 bases). The V end was cut by 6 bases, the J end by 2 bases, with 15 bases between. From germline, CDR1 is SNHLY and CDR2 FYNNEI. The CDR3 has 15 residues. CDR3 nucleotides: TGTGCCAGCAGGGCGACCGGGGGGCCCACAGATACGCAGTATTTT. Its protein is CASRATGGPTDTQYF. Supplemented by reference TRBV2 and TRBJ2-3, the full variable domain reads EPEVTQTPSHQVTQMGQEVILRCVPISNHLYFYWYRQILGQKVEFLVSFYNNEISEKSEIFDDQFSVERPDGSNFTLKIRSTKLEDSAMYFCASRATGGPTDTQYFGPGTRLTVL.

The CDR3 loop reads CASSTGQGDEQYF. DNA for the CDR3: TGTGCCAGTAGTACAGGACAGGGAGACGAGCAGTACTTC. This chain connects TRBV19 to TRBJ2-7; 8 nucleotides agree with TRBD1. Trimming took 4 bases from V and 5 from J; bases not matched to a gene: 4. CDR1 and CDR2 from the germline V gene are LNHDA and SQIVND (reference sequence). This CDR3 is built from 13 residues.

This chain uses TRBV5-4 with TRBJ2-3; D might be TRBD1 (5 bases). The CDR3 runs to 16 residues. V lost 0 bases and J 0 bases, leaving 11 bases between the germline ends. CDR1 SGHNT and CDR2 YYREEE come from the germline V gene (reference sequence). The CDR3: CASSLVVTESTDTQYF. CDR3 in DNA: TGTGCCAGCAGCTTGGTGGTGACAGAGAGCACAGATACGCAGTATTTT.

This sequence joins TRBV27 and TRBJ2-2; no firm D call. Trimming stripped 2 bases from V and 0 bases from J, with 7 bases between. The CDR3 runs to 15 residues. Germline V gives CDR1 MNHEY, CDR2 SMNVEV (reference sequence). Here the CDR3 reads CASSLTRTNTGELFF. For the CDR3, the DNA is TGTGCCAGCAGTTTAACCAGAACGAACACCGGGGAGCTGTTTTTT.

In regard to this clone: The same CDR3 is also encoded by other DNA sequences in this sample. This chain links TRBV5-1 with TRBJ1-4; 7 positions agree with TRBD1. This CDR3 has 13 residues. Germline V gives CDR1 SGHRS, CDR2 YFSETQ. Trimming took 5 bases from V and 6 from J; bases not matched to a gene: 4. The CDR3 here is CASSLTGDEKLFF. CDR3 nucleotides: TGCGCCAGCAGTCTAACAGGGGATGAAAAACTGTTTTTT.

V usage is TRBV5-1 and J usage is TRBJ2-7; 8 bases are shared with TRBD1. This CDR3 region has 14 residues. Germline V lookup: CDR1 SGHRS, CDR2 YFSETQ. V trimming: 3 bases; J trimming: 2 bases; junction bases outside the gene matches: 4. CDR3 sequence reads: CASSWDRFTYEQYF. The CDR3 nucleotides are TGCGCCAGCAGCTGGGACAGGTTCACCTACGAGCAGTACTTC.

CDR3 protein: CASIPDGIYNSPLHF. CDR3 DNA: TGTGCCAGCATTCCGGACGGGATCTATAATTCACCCCTCCACTTT. The gene calls are TRBV2 and TRBJ1-6, with unresolved D. The germline V gene encodes CDR1 SNHLY and CDR2 FYNNEI. V lost 7 bases and J 3 bases, leaving 13 bases between the germline ends. The CDR3 runs 15 residues.

For the CDR3, the DNA is TGTGCCAGCAGCTTACACGAAGAAGCTTTCTTT. Its translation is CASSLHEEAFF. V gene TRBV5-6 combines with J gene TRBJ1-1; unclear D gene. V shed 2 bases and J shed 8 bases, with 7 bases lying between them. The CDR3 runs 11 residues. Germline V gene lookup returns CDR1 SGHDT and CDR2 YYEEEE.